Listed here are 22 T cell receptor beta chains from one sample, sequenced in a study of cytomegalovirus exposure and HLA in healthy donors (dated by TCRdb to about 2017). Library preparation was by the immunoSEQ multiplex PCR assay. For the multiplex PCR, a mixture combining 60 forward primers for TCR Vbeta segments and 13 reverse primers for TCR Jbeta segments was used. This immuneACCESS table, as held by TCRdb, lists in-frame sequences with V and J called but not all clones. Of the missing ones, under half trace to an unresolved V gene in checked studies; the others have no known cause. The sample includes over 100,000 clones, with roughly 71% observed a single time. 5% to 7% of the sample is taken by the ten largest. The sequencing input was PBMCs. These receptor sequences come from a woman aged 70-85 years in good health and CMV-seropositive.

V is TRBV6-5 and J is TRBJ1-3; 8 positions agree with TRBD1. Germline values: CDR1 MNHEY, CDR2 SVGAGI. This CDR3 is built from 15 residues. Germline trimming cut 8 bases from V and 0 bases from J; bases unmatched to any gene: 6. The CDR3 loop is CASGDRQSSGNTIYF. DNA for the CDR3: TGTGCCAGCGGGGACAGGCAGAGCTCTGGAAACACCATATATTTT.

This sequence joins TRBV4-2 and TRBJ2-3, with D possibly matching TRBD2 (5 bases). Trimming took off 4 bases at V and 5 bases at J, with 19 bases between the two ends. The CDR3 length is 16 residues. Per germline, CDR1 LGHNA and CDR2 YNFKEQ. The CDR3 sequence: CASSPTSGILGDTQYF. CDR3 coding DNA: TGTGCCAGCAGCCCAACCAGCGGAATACTGGGAGATACGCAGTATTTT.

This sequence joins TRBV5-1 and TRBJ1-1, with D possibly TRBD1 on 5 matching bases. CDR1 is SGHRS, CDR2 YFSETQ, per germline. V was trimmed by 4 bases and J by 3 bases, leaving 10 bases between them. The CDR3 runs 13 residues. The CDR3 protein is CASSGGGDTEAFF. CDR3 coding DNA: TGCGCCAGCAGCGGGGGAGGGGACACTGAAGCTTTCTTT.

J is TRBJ2-5 and V is TRBV2, with 11 bases lining up with TRBD2. This CDR3 spans 17 amino acids. Trimming removed 6 bases from V and 5 bases from J; junction bases left unmatched: 14. Germline CDR1 reads SNHLY; CDR2 reads FYNNEI. The CDR3 is CASRRRGIAGGRETQYF. The CDR3 DNA reads TGTGCCAGCAGGAGAAGAGGGATAGCGGGGGGGCGTGAGACCCAGTACTTC.

The table lists this clone with a few counts. The CDR3 loop reads CASSLRPDRASGNTIYF. The CDR3 DNA follows: TGTGCCAGCAGTCTTAGGCCGGACAGGGCCTCTGGAAACACCATATATTTT. The J gene is TRBJ1-3, the V gene TRBV11-2; 8 positions match TRBD1. The length of the CDR3 is 17 residues. V was clipped by 6 bases and J by 0 bases; unmatched bases: 10. CDR1 and CDR2 from the germline V gene are SGHAT and FQNNGV.

The gene calls are TRBV6-1 and TRBJ1-2; 10 bases are a match to TRBD1. In germline, CDR1 is MNHNS, CDR2 SASEGT. V lost 9 bases and J lost 8; bases outside the gene matches: 9. This CDR3 comprises 13 residues. This CDR3 is CASSGTGEDGYTF. For the CDR3, the DNA is TGTGCCAGTTCCGGGACAGGGGAGGACGGCTACACCTTC.

The chain recombines TRBV6-4 with TRBJ2-5, with 8 positions matching TRBD1. Per the germline V gene, CDR1 is MRHNA and CDR2 is SNTAGT. This CDR3 spans 13 amino acids. V dropped 4 bases and J dropped 4; count of bases not matched to a gene: 2. The chain's CDR3 is CASSVTGGETQYF. In nucleotides, the CDR3 is TGTGCCAGCAGTGTCACAGGGGGAGAGACCCAGTACTTC.

The chain links TRBV5-6 to TRBJ1-2; no reliable D call. Trimming cost V 1 base and J 2 bases, with 3 bases left between them. CDR3 size: 12 residues. Looked up from germline, CDR1 is SGHDT and CDR2 is YYEEEE. The CDR3 loop is CASSLTNYGYTF. DNA of the CDR3: TGTGCCAGCAGCTTGACAAACTATGGCTACACCTTC.

The rearrangement joins TRBV6-5 to TRBJ1-2; the D is unclear. Germline V gene lookup returns CDR1 MNHEY and CDR2 SVGAGI. The CDR3 totals 14 residues. Trimming removed 2 bases at V and 7 bases at J, with 14 bases between. The chain's CDR3 is CASSYASRVGGYTF. The DNA for the CDR3 is TGTGCCAGCAGTTACGCCAGCCGGGTCGGTGGCTACACCTTC.

Of note for this clone: The sample carries other DNA sequences with the same CDR3. V is TRBV4-1 and J is TRBJ1-4; 8 bases map to TRBD1. This CDR3 spans 15 amino acids. CDR1 is MGHRA, CDR2 YSYEKL, per germline. The ends lost 1 base at V and 4 bases at J; junction bases unmatched: 2. The CDR3 coding sequence is TGCGCCAGCAGCCAAGCCGGGACAGGTAATGAAAAACTGTTTTTT. Translated: CASSQAGTGNEKLFF.

This clone was observed a single time. The chain is built from TRBV12-5 and TRBJ1-4; 9 nucleotides agree with TRBD1. After removal of 1 base from V and 7 bases from J, the junction contained 4 bases not matched to a gene. The CDR3 is 15 residues long. Per germline, CDR1 LGHNT and CDR2 FRNRAP. CDR3 nucleotides: TGTGCTAGTGGTTTGGGGGACAGGGAGGGTGAAAAACTGTTTTTT. Translated: CASGLGDREGEKLFF.

This rearrangement joins TRBV7-6 to TRBJ2-1; 10 nucleotides match TRBD2. Germline V CDR1 and CDR2: SGHVS, FNYEAQ. This CDR3 has 14 amino acids. V gave up 7 bases and J gave up 7 bases; unmatched junction bases: 7. This CDR3 is CASTSGGASNEQFF. CDR3 bases: TGTGCCAGCACAAGCGGGGGGGCCAGTAATGAGCAGTTCTTC.

This clone was recorded a few times. J is TRBJ2-5 and V is TRBV29-1; the match to TRBD2 covers 7 bases. The CDR3 contains 12 residues. V lost 4 bases and J lost 4; bases outside the gene matches: 3. Per the germline V gene, CDR1 is SQVTM and CDR2 is ANQGSEA. CDR3 coding DNA: TGCAGCGTTGTGAGGGAGGGAGAGACCCAGTACTTC. This encodes CSVVREGETQYF.

The CDR3 nucleotides read TGCGCCAGCGGTCACCCAAGCAAAGAGACCCAGTACTTC. It specifies CASGHPSKETQYF. The chain uses TRBV5-1 and TRBJ2-5; no clear D gene. The CDR3 covers 13 residues. V gave up 7 bases and J gave up 3 bases, with 13 bases separating them. Germline V gene sequence: CDR1 SGHRS, CDR2 YFSETQ. Full variable domain (rest looked up from reference TRBV5-1 and TRBJ2-5): KAGVTQTPRYLIKTRGQQVTLSCSPISGHRSVSWYQQTPGQGLQFLFEYFSETQRNKGNFPGRFSGRQFSNSRSEMNVSTLELGDSALYLCASGHPSKETQYFGPGTRLLVL.

This clone has just a few counts. This chain joins TRBV6-5 and TRBJ1-2; no firm D call. Deletions cut 3 bases from V and 8 bases from J, with 22 bases between. The CDR3 runs 16 residues. Germline-derived CDR1 and CDR2 are MNHEY and SVGAGI. The CDR3 is CASSYRTPGSPGGYTF. DNA for the CDR3: TGTGCCAGCAGTTATCGAACTCCGGGTTCTCCGGGAGGCTACACCTTC.

This chain connects TRBV5-1 to TRBJ1-4; the D is unclear. CDR3 length: 13 residues. Germline values: CDR1 SGHRS, CDR2 YFSETQ. V dropped 0 bases and J dropped 5 bases, with 5 bases sitting between them. CDR3 DNA: TGCGCCAGCAGCTTGGGGCAGAATGAAAAACTGTTTTTT. This translates into CASSLGQNEKLFF.

The chain couples TRBV7-8 to TRBJ2-7; 11 nucleotides match TRBD2. The trim removed 5 bases at V and 5 bases at J, leaving 5 bases unmatched. Germline V gene lookup returns CDR1 SGHVS and CDR2 FQNEAQ. The CDR3 totals 14 residues. CDR3 sequence reads: CASSIGLAGNEQYF. The CDR3 nucleotides are TGTGCCAGCAGCATTGGACTAGCGGGTAACGAGCAGTACTTC. The complete variable domain, with remaining parts taken from reference TRBV7-8 and TRBJ2-7, reads GAGVSQSPRYKVAKRGQDVALRCDPISGHVSLFWYQQALGQGPEFLTYFQNEAQLDKSGLPSDRFFAERPEGSVSTLKIQRTQQEDSAVYLCASSIGLAGNEQYFGPGTRLTVT.

V is TRBV27 and J is TRBJ2-1, with 10 nucleotides matching TRBD2. After removal of 6 bases from V and 0 bases from J, the junction contained 5 bases not matched to a gene. CDR1 and CDR2 from the germline V gene are MNHEY and SMNVEV (reference sequence). The CDR3 loop spans 16 amino acids. The CDR3 bases are TGTGCCAGCAGGACACTAGCGGGGAGCTCCTACAATGAGCAGTTCTTC. Encoded protein: CASRTLAGSSYNEQFF.

This clone occurred a few times. V usage is TRBV7-8 and J usage is TRBJ1-3; perhaps TRBD1 as D (5 bases). V shed 5 bases and J shed 3 bases, with 17 bases lying between them. The CDR3 extends over 16 amino acids. The germline CDR1 and CDR2 sequences are SGHVS and FQNEAQ. The DNA for the CDR3 is TGTGCCAGCAGCCAGGGAGGGGCCAAGAGTGGAAACACCATATATTTT. This translates into CASSQGGAKSGNTIYF.

This chain uses TRBV19 with TRBJ2-7; a weak D match, TRBD1 (5 bases). Between the trimmed V and J ends, which lost 4 bases and 2 bases, there was a span of 6 bases. This CDR3 is 12 amino acids long. The germline gives CDR1 LNHDA, CDR2 SQIVND (reference sequence). The DNA of the CDR3 is TGTGCCAGTAGTACAGGGACCTACGAGCAGTACTTC. It yields the protein CASSTGTYEQYF.

This clone turned up a few times. The chain has TRBV10-3 and TRBJ2-7; tentatively, D is TRBD2 (5 bases). V lost 10 bases, J lost 4 bases, and 14 bases lay in between. CDR3 length: 12 amino acids. Germline lookup yields CDR1 ENHRY and CDR2 SYGVKD. For the CDR3, the DNA is TGTGCCACGCGTCTGTCGGGGTACGAGCAGTACTTC. This sequence encodes CATRLSGYEQYF.

V gene TRBV19 combines with J gene TRBJ2-1, with TRBD1 as a possible D gene (5 bases). CDR1 is LNHDA and CDR2 is SQIVND in the germline V gene (reference sequence). CDR3 size: 15 residues. The germline V and J ends were trimmed by 5 bases and 4 bases, with 15 bases remaining between them. In DNA form, the CDR3 reads TGTGCCAGTAGTGAAGGGATAGGGGTATACAATGAGCAGTTCTTC. The encoded protein is CASSEGIGVYNEQFF.